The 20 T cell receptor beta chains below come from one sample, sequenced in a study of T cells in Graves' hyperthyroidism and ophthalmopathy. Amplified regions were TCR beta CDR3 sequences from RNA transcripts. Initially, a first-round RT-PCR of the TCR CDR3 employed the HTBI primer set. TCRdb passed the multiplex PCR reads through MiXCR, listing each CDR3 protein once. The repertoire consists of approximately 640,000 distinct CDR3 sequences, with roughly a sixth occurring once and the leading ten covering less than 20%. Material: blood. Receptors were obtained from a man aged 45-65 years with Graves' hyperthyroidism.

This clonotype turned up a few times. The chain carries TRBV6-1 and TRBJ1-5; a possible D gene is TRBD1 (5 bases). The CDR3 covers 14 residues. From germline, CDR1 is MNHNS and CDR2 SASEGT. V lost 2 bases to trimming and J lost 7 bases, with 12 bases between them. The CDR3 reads CASSESGREQPQHF. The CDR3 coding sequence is TGTGCCAGCAGTGAATCCGGCAGGGAACAGCCCCAGCATTTT.

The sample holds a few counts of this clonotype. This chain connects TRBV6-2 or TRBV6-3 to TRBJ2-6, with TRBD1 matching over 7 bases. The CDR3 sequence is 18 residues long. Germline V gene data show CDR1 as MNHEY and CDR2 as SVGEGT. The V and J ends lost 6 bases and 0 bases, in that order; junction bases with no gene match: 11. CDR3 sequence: CASSPTGQPNSGANVLTF. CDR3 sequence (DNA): TGTGCCAGCAGCCCCACGGGACAGCCAAACTCTGGGGCCAACGTCCTGACTTTC.

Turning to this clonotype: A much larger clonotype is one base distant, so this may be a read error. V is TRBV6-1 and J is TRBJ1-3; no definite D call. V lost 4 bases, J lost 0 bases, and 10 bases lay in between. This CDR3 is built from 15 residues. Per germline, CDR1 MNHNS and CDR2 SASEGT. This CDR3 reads CASSAAVDSGNTIYF. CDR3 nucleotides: TGTGCCAGCAGTGCGGCCGTTGACTCTGGAAACACCATATATTTT.

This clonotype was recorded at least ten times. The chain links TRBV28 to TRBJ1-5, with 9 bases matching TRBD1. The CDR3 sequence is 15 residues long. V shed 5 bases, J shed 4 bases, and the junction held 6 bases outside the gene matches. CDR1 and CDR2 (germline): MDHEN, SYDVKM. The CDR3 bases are TGTGCCAGCAGTACTACCGGACAGGGGAATCAGCCCCAGCATTTT. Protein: CASSTTGQGNQPQHF.

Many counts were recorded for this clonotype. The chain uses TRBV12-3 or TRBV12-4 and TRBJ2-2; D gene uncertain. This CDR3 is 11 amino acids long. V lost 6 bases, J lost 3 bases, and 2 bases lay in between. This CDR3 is CASRDTGELFF. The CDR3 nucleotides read TGTGCCAGCAGAGACACCGGGGAGCTGTTTTTT.

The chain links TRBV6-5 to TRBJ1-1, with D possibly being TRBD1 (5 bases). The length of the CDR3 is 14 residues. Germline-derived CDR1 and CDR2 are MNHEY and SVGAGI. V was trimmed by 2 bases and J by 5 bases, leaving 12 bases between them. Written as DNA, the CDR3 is TGTGCCAGCAGTTACGGGACCATGGGGACTGAAGCTTTCTTT. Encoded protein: CASSYGTMGTEAFF.

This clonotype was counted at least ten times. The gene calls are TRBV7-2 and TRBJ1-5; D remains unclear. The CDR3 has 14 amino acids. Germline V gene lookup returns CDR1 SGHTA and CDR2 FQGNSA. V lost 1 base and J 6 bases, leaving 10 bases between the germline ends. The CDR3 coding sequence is TGTGCCAGCAGCTTAGTTGAAGCCGGTCAGCCCCAGCATTTT. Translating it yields CASSLVEAGQPQHF.

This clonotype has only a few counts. The CDR3 is CAIRPDREGETQYF. The DNA of the CDR3 is TGTGCCATCAGACCCGACAGGGAAGGGGAGACCCAGTACTTC. This rearrangement joins TRBV10-3 to TRBJ2-5, with 7 nucleotides matching TRBD1. Trimming cost V 6 bases and J 5 bases; bases outside gene matches: 9. This CDR3 has 14 residues. Germline CDR1 and CDR2: ENHRY and SYGVKD.

The CDR3 coding sequence is TGTGCCAGTAGTATAGTTCACGGGAGCAATCAGCCCCAGCATTTT. Translating gives CASSIVHGSNQPQHF. This chain uses TRBV19 with TRBJ1-5; no clear D gene. The V end lost 1 base, the J end lost 1 base, and 8 bases lay between the germline ends. This CDR3 has 15 residues. The V gene's germline CDR1 is LNHDA and CDR2 SQIVND (reference sequence).

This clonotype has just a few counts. CDR3 in DNA: TGTGCCAGCAGTTACCAACGGGGTAATGAAAAACTGTTTTTT. Its protein is CASSYQRGNEKLFF. The V and J genes are TRBV6-6 and TRBJ1-4; D gene unclear. Germline CDR1 reads MNHNY; CDR2 reads SVGAGI (reference sequence). The CDR3 length is 14 residues. V was cut by 2 bases and J by 4 bases, with 8 bases left in between.

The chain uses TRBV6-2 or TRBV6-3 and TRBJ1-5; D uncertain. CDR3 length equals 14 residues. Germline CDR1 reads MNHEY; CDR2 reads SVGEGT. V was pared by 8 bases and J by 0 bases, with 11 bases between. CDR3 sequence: CASHSINSNQPQHF. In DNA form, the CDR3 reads TGTGCCAGCCACAGCATTAATAGCAATCAGCCCCAGCATTTT.

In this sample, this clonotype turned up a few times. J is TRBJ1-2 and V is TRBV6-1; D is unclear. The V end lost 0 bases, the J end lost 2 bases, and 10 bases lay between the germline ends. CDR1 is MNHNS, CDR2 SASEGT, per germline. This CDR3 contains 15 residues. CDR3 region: CASSEATSLNYGYTF. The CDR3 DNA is TGTGCCAGCAGTGAAGCGACGTCGCTGAACTATGGCTACACCTTC.

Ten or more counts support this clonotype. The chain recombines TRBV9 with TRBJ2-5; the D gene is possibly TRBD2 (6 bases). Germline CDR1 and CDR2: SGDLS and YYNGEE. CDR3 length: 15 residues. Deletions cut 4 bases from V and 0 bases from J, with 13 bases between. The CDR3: CASSPGLANQETQYF. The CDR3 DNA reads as TGTGCCAGCAGCCCCGGGCTAGCGAACCAAGAGACCCAGTACTTC.

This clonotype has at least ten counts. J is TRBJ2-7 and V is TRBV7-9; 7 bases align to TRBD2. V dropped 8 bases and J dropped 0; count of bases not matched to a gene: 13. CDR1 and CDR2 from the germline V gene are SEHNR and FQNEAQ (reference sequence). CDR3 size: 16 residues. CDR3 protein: CASERIGAGASYEQYF. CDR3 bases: TGTGCCAGCGAAAGGATTGGGGCGGGAGCCTCCTACGAGCAGTACTTC. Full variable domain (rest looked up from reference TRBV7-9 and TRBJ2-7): DTGVSQNPRHKITKRGQNVTFRCDPISEHNRLYWYRQTLGQGPEFLTYFQNEAQLEKSRLLSDRFSAERPKGSFSTLEIQRTEQGDSAMYLCASERIGAGASYEQYFGPGTRLTVT.

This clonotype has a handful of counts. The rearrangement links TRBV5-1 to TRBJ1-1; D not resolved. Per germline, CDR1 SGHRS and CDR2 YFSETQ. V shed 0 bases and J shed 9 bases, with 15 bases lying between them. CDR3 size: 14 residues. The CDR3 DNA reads TGCGCCAGCAGCTTGGGTGACTGGCATCTTAAAGCTTTCTTT. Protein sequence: CASSLGDWHLKAFF.

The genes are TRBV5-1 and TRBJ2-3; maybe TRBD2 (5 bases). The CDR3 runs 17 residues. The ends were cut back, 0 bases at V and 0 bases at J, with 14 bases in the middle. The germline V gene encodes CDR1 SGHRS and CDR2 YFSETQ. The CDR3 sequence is CASSLVYSVTSTDTQYF. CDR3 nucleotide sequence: TGCGCCAGCAGCTTGGTTTATAGCGTTACTAGCACAGATACGCAGTATTTT.

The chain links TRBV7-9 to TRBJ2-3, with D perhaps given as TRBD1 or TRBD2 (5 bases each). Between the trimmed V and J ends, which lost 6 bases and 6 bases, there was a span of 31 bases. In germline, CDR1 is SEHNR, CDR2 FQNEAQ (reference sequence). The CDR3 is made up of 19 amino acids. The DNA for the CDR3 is TGTGCCAGCAGTATAGGCCGGACGGGGACCACCGGCAGAAAGGATACGCAGTATTTT. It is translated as CASSIGRTGTTGRKDTQYF.

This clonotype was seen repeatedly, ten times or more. The CDR3 DNA is TGTGCCAGCAGTGAAGGGACTAGCGGATTACAAGAGACCCAGTACTTC. Protein: CASSEGTSGLQETQYF. The chain is built from TRBV6-1 and TRBJ2-5, with TRBD2 matching over 10 bases. This CDR3 comprises 16 residues. Per germline, CDR1 MNHNS and CDR2 SASEGT. V lost 1 base, J lost 2 bases, and 4 bases stayed unmatched.

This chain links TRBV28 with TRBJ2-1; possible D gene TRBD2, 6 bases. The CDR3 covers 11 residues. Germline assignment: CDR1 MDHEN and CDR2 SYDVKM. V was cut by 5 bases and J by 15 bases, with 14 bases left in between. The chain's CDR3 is CASSRDLEGFF. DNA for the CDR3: TGTGCCAGCAGTCGGGACCTGGAGGGGTTCTTC.

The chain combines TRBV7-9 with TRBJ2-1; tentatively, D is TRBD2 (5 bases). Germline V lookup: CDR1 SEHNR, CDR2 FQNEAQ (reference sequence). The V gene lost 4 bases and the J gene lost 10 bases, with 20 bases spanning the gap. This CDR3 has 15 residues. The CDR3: CASSSQSEGLNEQFF. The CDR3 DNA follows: TGTGCCAGCAGCTCTCAGAGTGAGGGCCTCAACGAGCAGTTCTTC.